Following are 32 T cell receptor beta chains from one sample sequenced in a study of cytomegalovirus exposure and HLA in healthy donors (dated by TCRdb to about 2017). Receptor amplification or capture employed the immunoSEQ multiplex PCR assay. The multiplex PCR relied on a mix of 60 forward primers for TCR Vbeta segments and 13 reverse primers for TCR Jbeta segments. TCRdb provides this immuneACCESS table in a form limited to in-frame rearrangements. Some clones are lacking; in checked studies, under half of them reflect an unresolved V gene, and why the rest are absent is not known. The sample table shows 130,000 to 150,000 clones, and around 79% are seen once. The top ten clones comprise approximately 6.1% of the sample. The source material was PBMCs. Source of these receptors: a man aged 25 to 40 in good health and CMV-seropositive.

The chain has TRBV23-1 and TRBJ1-2, with 11 bases aligning to TRBD1. TRBV23-1 belongs to the ORF category, with a function that is uncertain. J lost 9 bases, V lost 4 bases, and 7 bases had no gene match. The CDR3 is made up of 14 amino acids. The CDR3 is CASSRPGQGASYTF. Written as DNA, the CDR3 is TGCGCCAGCAGTCGGCCTGGACAGGGGGCTAGCTACACCTTC.

With regard to this clone: Its ends do not fully match the called genes, so a read error is possible. V is TRBV5-1 and J is TRBJ1-1; tentative D call: TRBD1 (6 bases). The V gene's germline CDR1 is SGHRS and CDR2 YFSETQ. The CDR3 covers 16 residues. Written as DNA, the CDR3 is TGTGCCAGCAGCTTGGCCGATGGGGGCGTGAACACTGAAGCTTTCTTT. This gives the protein CASSLADGGVNTEAFF. The entire variable domain, with the rest obtained from reference TRBV5-1 and TRBJ1-1, is as follows: KAGVTQTPRYLIKTRGQQVTLSCSPISGHRSVSWYQQTPGQGLQFLFEYFSETQRNKGNFPGRFSGRQFSNSRSEMNVSTLELGDSALYLCASSLADGGVNTEAFFGQGTRLTVV.

This clone has only a few counts. The rearrangement joins TRBV5-1 to TRBJ2-3; possibly TRBD1 for D (6 bases). This CDR3 is 14 amino acids long. CDR1 and CDR2 from the germline V gene are SGHRS and YFSETQ. V lost 2 bases and J 2 bases, leaving 9 bases between the germline ends. DNA for the CDR3: TGCGCCAGCAGCTTTGGACAGACCACAGATACGCAGTATTTT. The encoded protein is CASSFGQTTDTQYF.

This clone was counted only a few times. The rearrangement uses TRBV9 and TRBJ2-3, with D possibly being TRBD2 (7 bases). CDR3 length: 15 residues. V was trimmed by 3 bases and J by 5 bases, leaving 16 bases between them. The germline V gene encodes CDR1 SGDLS and CDR2 YYNGEE. In nucleotides, the CDR3 is TGTGCCAGCAGCGGGGAGGGGGGGGGATTAGATACGCAGTATTTT. Encoded protein: CASSGEGGGLDTQYF.

V is TRBV27 and J is TRBJ2-1, with D perhaps TRBD1 (6 bases). The V end was cut by 6 bases, the J end by 5 bases, with 17 bases between. This CDR3 contains 15 residues. Germline V gene lookup returns CDR1 MNHEY and CDR2 SMNVEV (reference sequence). CDR3 sequence reads: CASSNTGTFNNEQFF. The DNA for the CDR3 is TGTGCCAGCAGCAACACAGGGACATTCAACAATGAGCAGTTCTTC.

Here the CDR3 reads CAWSVGAEREAYNEQFF. The CDR3 DNA reads TGTGCCTGGAGTGTAGGGGCTGAGCGGGAAGCCTACAATGAGCAGTTCTTC. This sequence joins TRBV30 and TRBJ2-1, with 7 bases fitting TRBD2. CDR1 and CDR2 (germline): GTSNPN, SVGIG (reference sequence). The V and J ends lost 0 bases and 2 bases, in that order; junction bases with no gene match: 10. The CDR3 has 17 amino acids.

This chain joins TRBV6-1 and TRBJ2-2; no definite D call. V was pared by 2 bases and J by 3 bases, with 10 bases between. The CDR3 has 15 residues. Germline V gene data show CDR1 as MNHNS and CDR2 as SASEGT. CDR3 loop: CASSEQVTDTGELFF. The CDR3 bases are TGTGCCAGCAGTGAACAGGTGACGGACACCGGGGAGCTGTTTTTT.

This chain links TRBV5-4 with TRBJ2-7; 8 bases match TRBD1. Germline CDR1 is SGHNT and CDR2 is YYREEE (reference sequence). The CDR3 spans 15 residues. Trimming took 4 bases from V and 3 from J; bases not matched to a gene: 9. CDR3: CASSQQAGGRYEQYF. CDR3 DNA sequence: TGTGCCAGCAGCCAACAGGCAGGGGGCCGCTACGAGCAGTACTTC.

The rearrangement joins TRBV27 to TRBJ1-5, with TRBD1 matching 8 bases. Trimming cost V 6 bases and J 7 bases; bases outside gene matches: 2. This CDR3 comprises 12 residues. From germline, CDR1 is MNHEY and CDR2 SMNVEV (reference sequence). The CDR3 nucleotides read TGTGCCAGCAGGACAGGGGTCCAGCCCCAGCATTTT. This codes for CASRTGVQPQHF.

CDR3 coding DNA: TGCGCCAGCAGCTACGAAGCGGGGTCTCTCTACGAGCAGTACTTC. Translation: CASSYEAGSLYEQYF. The chain uses TRBV5-1 and TRBJ2-7; 7 bases fit TRBD2. Germline CDR1 reads SGHRS; CDR2 reads YFSETQ. This CDR3 region has 15 residues. The V segment lost 3 bases and the J segment 3 bases; nucleotides outside the gene matches: 9.

This clone showed up just a few times. The V and J genes are TRBV29-1 and TRBJ1-2; 9 nucleotides match TRBD1. CDR3 length equals 12 residues. Germline V gene sequence: CDR1 SQVTM, CDR2 ANQGSEA. J was trimmed by 10 bases and V by 4 bases; bases with no gene match: 7. The DNA of the CDR3 is TGCAGCGTTGGGGACAGGGAGGAGGTCTACACCTTC. Its translation is CSVGDREEVYTF.

This rearrangement joins TRBV5-1 to TRBJ1-4, with D unclear. There are 15 residues in the CDR3. The germline V gene has CDR1 SGHRS and CDR2 YFSETQ. Trimming stripped 4 bases from V and 8 bases from J, with 18 bases between. CDR3 sequence (DNA): TGCGCCAGCAGCCCACTACCACAATCGGGGGAAAAACTGTTTTTT. This gives the protein CASSPLPQSGEKLFF.

The chain joins TRBV10-3 to TRBJ1-5, with 9 bases identical to TRBD1. The J segment lost 7 bases and the V segment lost 4 bases, leaving 2 bases of the junction unmatched. Germline CDR1 reads ENHRY; CDR2 reads SYGVKD. CDR3 length: 13 amino acids. CDR3 sequence: CAISGTGEQPQHF. The CDR3 nucleotides are TGTGCCATCAGTGGGACAGGGGAGCAGCCCCAGCATTTT.

This clone was detected once. This chain links TRBV5-8 with TRBJ1-5; the match to TRBD1 covers 8 bases. The CDR3 sequence is 13 residues long. Germline V gene sequence: CDR1 SGHTS, CDR2 YDEGEE. The J segment lost 7 bases and the V segment lost 5 bases, leaving 5 bases of the junction unmatched. CDR3 region: CASSSGQGQPQHF. CDR3 in DNA: TGTGCCAGCAGTTCAGGACAGGGCCAGCCCCAGCATTTT.

The chain combines TRBV4-3 with TRBJ1-3; D unresolved. The CDR3 loop spans 15 amino acids. Trimming took off 4 bases at V and 0 bases at J, with 10 bases between the two ends. The germline CDR1 and CDR2 sequences are LGHNA and YSLEER. CDR3: CASSPGVSSGNTIYF. In DNA form, the CDR3 reads TGCGCCAGCAGCCCCGGGGTTAGCTCTGGAAACACCATATATTTT.

This chain uses TRBV2 with TRBJ2-2, with TRBD1 as a possible D gene (6 bases). V shed 5 bases and J shed 5 bases, with 12 bases lying between them. The CDR3 extends over 14 amino acids. Germline values: CDR1 SNHLY, CDR2 FYNNEI. In nucleotides, the CDR3 is TGTGCCAGCAGTTCAGGGGTAGGGACCGGGGAGCTGTTTTTT. It specifies CASSSGVGTGELFF.

J is TRBJ1-4 and V is TRBV30, with D perhaps TRBD1 (5 bases). The CDR3 runs to 14 residues. Trimming removed 4 bases at V and 8 bases at J, with 17 bases between. Germline CDR1 reads GTSNPN; CDR2 reads SVGIG (reference sequence). The CDR3 reads CAWTYSGIREKLFF. DNA of the CDR3: TGTGCCTGGACCTACTCAGGGATTCGCGAAAAACTGTTTTTT.

V and J are TRBV4-1 and TRBJ1-3; D is unclear. The CDR3 totals 14 residues. Germline CDR1 MGHRA, CDR2 YSYEKL. Trimming left V 1 base short and J 2 bases short, with 6 bases between. CDR3 sequence: CASSQAGTGNTIYF. CDR3 DNA: TGCGCCAGCAGCCAAGCGGGGACTGGAAACACCATATATTTT.

This clone occurred a few times. This chain links TRBV5-1 with TRBJ2-5, with D maybe TRBD1 (6 bases). V was trimmed by 4 bases and J by 3 bases, leaving 19 bases between them. This CDR3 region has 16 residues. Per germline, CDR1 SGHRS and CDR2 YFSETQ. The CDR3 sequence: CASSGGKTGQEETQYF. Written as DNA, the CDR3 is TGCGCCAGCAGCGGAGGAAAAACAGGGCAGGAAGAGACCCAGTACTTC.

The CDR3 region is CASSRVAGTDNYGYTF. Written as DNA, the CDR3 is TGCGCCAGCAGCCGGGTCGCGGGGACAGATAACTATGGCTACACCTTC. The genes are TRBV4-3 and TRBJ1-2, with 7 nucleotides matching TRBD1. Germline CDR1 is LGHNA and CDR2 is YSLEER. The CDR3 contains 16 residues. V was pared by 4 bases and J by 1 base, with 9 bases of the junction left unmatched.

The genes are TRBV19 and TRBJ2-7, with D possibly being TRBD1 (5 bases). Germline assignment: CDR1 LNHDA and CDR2 SQIVND (reference sequence). Trimming pared 4 bases from V and 0 bases from J, leaving 10 bases between. The CDR3 is 14 amino acids. CDR3 amino acids: CASSRQQSSYEQYF. The CDR3 region has the DNA TGTGCCAGTAGTAGACAGCAGAGCTCCTACGAGCAGTACTTC.

This clone was recorded only once. A junction boundary mismatches the germline segment, possibly from a read error. The chain links TRBV30 to TRBJ1-1, with 9 positions matching TRBD1. The germline V gene has CDR1 GTSNPN and CDR2 SVGIG (reference sequence). The CDR3 loop spans 14 amino acids. The CDR3 DNA reads as TGTGCCGGGAGGGGTACAGGGGGCTTTACTGAAGCTTTCTTT. Amino acids: CAGRGTGGFTEAFF.

The rearrangement joins TRBV4-1 to TRBJ1-2, with D uncertain. Trimming pared 4 bases from V and 8 bases from J, leaving 23 bases between. Germline lookup yields CDR1 MGHRA and CDR2 YSYEKL. CDR3 length: 16 amino acids. CDR3 region: CASSRPEEGRRGGYTF. The CDR3 nucleotides read TGCGCCAGCAGCCGTCCCGAGGAAGGGCGGCGAGGGGGCTACACCTTC.

The chain is built from TRBV5-1 and TRBJ1-6, with 10 bases that match TRBD1. Trimming took 3 bases from V and 5 from J; bases not matched to a gene: 5. The CDR3 is made up of 16 amino acids. Germline lookup yields CDR1 SGHRS and CDR2 YFSETQ. CDR3 nucleotide sequence: TGCGCCAGCAGCTCTGACAGGGGGCAGAATAATTCACCCCTCCACTTT. Translating gives CASSSDRGQNNSPLHF.

The rearrangement links TRBV19 to TRBJ2-5; 9 nucleotides line up with TRBD2. The DNA end lines up better with TRBJ2-7; the J call may be wrong. The CDR3 spans 15 residues. The germline gives CDR1 LNHDA, CDR2 SQIVND (reference sequence). The CDR3 DNA reads as TGTGCCAGTAGGGCGAGCGGGAGGTTCTCCTACGAGCAGTACTTC. Its protein is CASRASGRFSYEQYF.

V is TRBV6-5 and J is TRBJ1-4; TRBD1 aligns across 9 bases. Trimming at V came to 0 bases and at J to 7 bases, leaving 6 bases not matched to a gene. The V gene's germline CDR1 is MNHEY and CDR2 SVGAGI. The CDR3 runs to 16 residues. The CDR3 here is CASSYSRGTGSEKLFF. In DNA form, the CDR3 reads TGTGCCAGCAGTTACTCGAGGGGGACAGGGAGTGAAAAACTGTTTTTT.

The chain couples TRBV6-5 to TRBJ1-6; D not resolved. This CDR3 is 13 amino acids long. Germline V lookup: CDR1 MNHEY, CDR2 SVGAGI. The V gene lost 8 bases and the J gene lost 0 bases, with 5 bases spanning the gap. The CDR3 coding sequence is TGTGCCAGCCGGAGCTCCTATAATTCACCCCTCCACTTT. Its protein product is CASRSSYNSPLHF.

Turning to this clone: Compared with germline, one end of the junction differs, possibly owing to a read error. The genes are TRBV7-8 and TRBJ2-7; 7 positions agree with TRBD1. Per germline, CDR1 SGHVS and CDR2 FQNEAQ. The CDR3 runs 11 residues. The CDR3 is CASSLGTGVFF. The CDR3 DNA is TGTGCCAGCAGCTTAGGTACAGGGGTATTCTTC.

This chain links TRBV7-8 with TRBJ2-1; D uncertain. The germline gives CDR1 SGHVS, CDR2 FQNEAQ. Deletions cut 5 bases from V and 9 bases from J, with 11 bases between. This CDR3 spans 12 amino acids. CDR3 DNA sequence: TGTGCCAGCAGCCCCCAAGGCGGTGAGCAGTTCTTC. Its translation: CASSPQGGEQFF.

The V call is TRBV28, the J call TRBJ2-7; 10 bases line up with TRBD1. CDR1 is MDHEN, CDR2 SYDVKM, per germline. Trimming took 5 bases from V and 1 from J; bases not matched to a gene: 5. The CDR3 runs to 15 residues. The CDR3 loop is CASSPEGQGSYEQYF. Here the CDR3 DNA reads TGTGCCAGCAGTCCCGAGGGACAGGGGTCCTACGAGCAGTACTTC.

CDR3 DNA: TGCGCCAGCAGTGATACGAGGGGGCTCGACGAGCAGTACTTC. Protein sequence: CASSDTRGLDEQYF. This chain uses TRBV10-1 with TRBJ2-7; 7 bases are a match to TRBD1. The CDR3 is made up of 14 amino acids. V shed 3 bases and J 5 bases; nucleotides not matched to a gene: 7. Germline V gene sequence: CDR1 WNHNN, CDR2 SYGVQD (reference sequence).

The chain has TRBV30 and TRBJ2-7; 7 bases agree with TRBD2. Germline values: CDR1 GTSNPN, CDR2 SVGIG (reference sequence). V was pared by 2 bases and J by 4 bases, with 5 bases of the junction left unmatched. The CDR3 has 13 residues. This CDR3 is CAWSRWGGYEQYF. The CDR3 coding sequence is TGTGCCTGGAGTCGCTGGGGAGGGTACGAGCAGTACTTC.